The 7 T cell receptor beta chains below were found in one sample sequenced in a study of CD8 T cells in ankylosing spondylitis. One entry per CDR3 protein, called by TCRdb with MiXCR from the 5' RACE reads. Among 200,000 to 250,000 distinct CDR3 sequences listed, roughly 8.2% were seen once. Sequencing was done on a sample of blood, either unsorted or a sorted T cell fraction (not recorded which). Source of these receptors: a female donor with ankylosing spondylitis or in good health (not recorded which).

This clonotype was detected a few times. The CDR3 coding sequence is TGTGCCAGCAGTCCTAACAGGGCCGGGGCCAACGTCCTGACTTTC. Protein product: CASSPNRAGANVLTF. V and J are TRBV28 and TRBJ2-6, with D perhaps TRBD1 (6 bases). This CDR3 has 15 amino acids. Germline lookup yields CDR1 MDHEN and CDR2 SYDVKM. V lost 5 bases and J 4 bases, leaving 12 bases between the germline ends.

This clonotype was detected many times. CDR3 amino acids: CASSFSPGDYNEQFF. The DNA for the CDR3 is TGTGCCAGCAGCTTTTCACCAGGGGACTACAATGAGCAGTTCTTC. This sequence joins TRBV5-5 and TRBJ2-1, with D perhaps matching TRBD1 (6 bases). CDR1 is SGHKS, CDR2 YYEKEE, per germline (reference sequence). The V gene lost 2 bases and the J gene lost 3 bases, with 12 bases spanning the gap. The CDR3 spans 15 residues.

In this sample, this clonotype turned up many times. The CDR3 spells CATSSRNAGAGEQYF. The CDR3 nucleotides read TGTGCCACCAGCTCCCGGAATGCGGGAGCTGGGGAGCAGTACTTC. The chain couples TRBV15 to TRBJ2-7; 7 nucleotides match TRBD2. Germline loops: CDR1 LNHNV, CDR2 YYDKDF (reference sequence). The CDR3 totals 15 residues. The V segment lost 5 bases and the J segment 7 bases; nucleotides outside the gene matches: 14.

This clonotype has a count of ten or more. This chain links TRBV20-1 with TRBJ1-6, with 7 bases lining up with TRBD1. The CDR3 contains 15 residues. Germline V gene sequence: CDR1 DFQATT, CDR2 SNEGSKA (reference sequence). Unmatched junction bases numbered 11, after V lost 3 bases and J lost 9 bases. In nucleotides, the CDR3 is TGCAGTGCTAGTACCGGGACAGCTCGACTTTCACCCCTCCACTTT. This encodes CSASTGTARLSPLHF.

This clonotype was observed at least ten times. CDR3 bases: TGCGCCAGCAGCTTGGGGGAGAGCTCCTACAATGAGCAGTTCTTC. Protein: CASSLGESSYNEQFF. This chain joins TRBV5-1 and TRBJ2-1; tentatively, D is TRBD2 (5 bases). Per the germline V gene, CDR1 is SGHRS and CDR2 is YFSETQ. CDR3 length: 15 amino acids. The V end lost 0 bases, the J end lost 0 bases, and 7 bases lay between the germline ends.

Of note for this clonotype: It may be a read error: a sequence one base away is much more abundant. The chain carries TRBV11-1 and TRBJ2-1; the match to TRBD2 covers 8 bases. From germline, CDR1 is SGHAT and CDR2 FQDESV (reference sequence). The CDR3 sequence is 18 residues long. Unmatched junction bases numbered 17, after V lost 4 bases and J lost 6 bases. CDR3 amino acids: CASSSGRRSGSESNEQFF. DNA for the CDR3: TGTGCCAGCAGCTCGGGTCGGAGAAGCGGGAGCGAGAGCAATGAGCAGTTCTTC. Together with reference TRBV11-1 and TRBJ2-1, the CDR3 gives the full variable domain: EAEVAQSPRYKITEKSQAVAFWCDPISGHATLYWYRQILGQGPELLVQFQDESVVDDSQLPKDRFSAERLKGVDSTLKIQPAELGDSAMYLCASSSGRRSGSESNEQFFGPGTRLTVL.

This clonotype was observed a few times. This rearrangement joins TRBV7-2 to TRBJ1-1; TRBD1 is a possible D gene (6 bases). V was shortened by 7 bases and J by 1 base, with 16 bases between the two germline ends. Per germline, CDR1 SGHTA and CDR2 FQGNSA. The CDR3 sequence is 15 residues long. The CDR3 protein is CASTNQGRGNTEAFF. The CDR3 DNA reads TGTGCCAGCACCAATCAGGGGAGGGGGAACACTGAAGCTTTCTTT.